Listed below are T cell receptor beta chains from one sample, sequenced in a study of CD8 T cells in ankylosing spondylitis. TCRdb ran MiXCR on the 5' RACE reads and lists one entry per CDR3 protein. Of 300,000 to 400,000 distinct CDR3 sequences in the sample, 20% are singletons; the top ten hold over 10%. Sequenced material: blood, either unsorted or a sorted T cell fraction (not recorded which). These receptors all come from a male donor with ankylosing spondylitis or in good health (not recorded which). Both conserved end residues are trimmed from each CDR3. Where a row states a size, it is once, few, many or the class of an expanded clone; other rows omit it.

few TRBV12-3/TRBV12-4 ASRGATMNTEAF
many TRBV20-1 SASPSGEFHNEQF
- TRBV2 ASSEAGSAQY
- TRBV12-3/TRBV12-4 ASSFSTGGASPLH
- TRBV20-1 SARDLVTSNTEAF
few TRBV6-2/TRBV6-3 ASSYSTAPYEQY
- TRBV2 ASSAVADVSYEQY
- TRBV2 ASSSGGGSTDTQY
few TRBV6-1 ASSELWGDTEAF
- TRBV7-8 ASSLGGAELF
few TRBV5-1 ASSWGQGYEQF
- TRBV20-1 SARGLAETYEQY
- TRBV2 ASSEGWGLPFNEQF
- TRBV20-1 SADDRASTDTQY
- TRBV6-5 ASSYKGGEQF
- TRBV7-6 ASSPWDINNEQF
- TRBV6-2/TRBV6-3 ASSPRTGVETQY
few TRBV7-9 ASSPWDPTYEQY
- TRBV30 AWSSDKNIQY
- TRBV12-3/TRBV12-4 ASQAGYLSNEQF
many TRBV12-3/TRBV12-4 ASSLVTGHEQF
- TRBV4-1 ASSQETSGGANEQY
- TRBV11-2 ASSSTTGGYQETQY
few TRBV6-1 ASTFVPAYTEETQY
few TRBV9 ASSPGQATTGELF
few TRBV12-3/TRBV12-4 ASSGRDREYYEQY
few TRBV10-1 ASSAGTSHHTDTQY
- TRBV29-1 SVDRGYTDTQY
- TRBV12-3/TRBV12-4 ASSPSTGTNTGELF
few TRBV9 ASSEGQGLLTEAF
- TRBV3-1 ASSLGVAGAYEQY
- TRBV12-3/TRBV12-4 ASRPTGLGILNTQY
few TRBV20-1 SAPPDRGGEQY
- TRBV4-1 ASSQDVENYEQY
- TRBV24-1 ATSDFGGGQNYNEQF
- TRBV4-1 ASSQLLGAGDGYT
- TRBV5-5 ASSQGLVSTGELF
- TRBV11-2 ASSLARGWAQH
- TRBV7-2 ASSLVPRGEQY
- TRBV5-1 ASSLAGAVLQGLEQF
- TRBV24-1 ATSGAGMQETQY
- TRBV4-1 ASSQPLAGGLETQY
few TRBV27 ASSLQIGYEQY
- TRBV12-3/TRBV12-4 ASSFIPGETQY
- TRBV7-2 ASSPPTSMDTQY
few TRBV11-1 ASSLEVTAIGDEQF